This TCR beta chain was observed in a study of beta chain features in type 1 diabetes. General study results and limits: TCRB CDR3s from Type 1 diabetes patients were moderately but significantly shorter in all four CD4+ subsets.

The ends lost 3 bases at V and 4 bases at J; junction bases unmatched: 13. This CDR3 spans 18 amino acids. Germline V gene data show CDR1 as SEHNR and CDR2 as FQNEAQ (reference sequence). Expressed TCRB transcripts got sequenced, as all isolated RNA was reverse transcribed. Using immunoSEQ multiplex PCR, the repertoire was profiled, and TCRdb retains in-frame clones only, with some absent. The sample holds 150,000 to 200,000 clones; around 63% are singletons and the top ten take 0.08% to 0.09%. About this clone: The antigen remains unidentified.

This receptor was identified in a man in his thirties or forties with type 1 diabetes. Material: naive CD4+ T cells from blood. The genes are TRBV7-9 and TRBJ2-3, with TRBD1 matching over 10 bases. The CDR3 loop is CASSLELGFGTGADTQYF. The CDR3 DNA sequence: TGTGCCAGCAGCTTGGAACTGGGATTCGGGACAGGGGCAGATACGCAGTATTTT.